These T cell receptor beta chains were read from a single sample in a study. Each CDR3 protein gets one entry after TCRdb re-called the 5' RACE reads with MiXCR. Here the sample spans roughly 42,000 distinct CDR3 sequences, approximately 22% being singletons. Sequencing used Tregs sorted from blood. These receptors were taken from a female donor with breast cancer. Both conserved end residues are part of each CDR3. The order of the fields is J gene, clone size, V gene, D gene, CDR3 protein, CDR3 DNA. The D gene is left open where the match is weak. Only part of the rows carry a size: once, few, many, or a class if the clone is expanded.

TRBJ2-2	-	TRBV7-2	-	CASSSLGGRTGELFF	TGTGCCAGCAGCTCTCTTGGGGGCCGCACCGGGGAGCTGTTTTTT
TRBJ2-7	few	TRBV18	-	CASSPPSSYEQYF	TGTGCCAGCTCACCTCCTAGTTCCTACGAGCAGTACTTC
TRBJ2-5	-	TRBV11-1	TRBD1	CASSLGQGDQETQYF	TGTGCCAGCAGCCTTGGACAGGGCGACCAAGAGACCCAGTACTTC
TRBJ1-2	many	TRBV28	-	CASSLQVDGYTF	TGTGCCAGCAGTTTACAGGTTGATGGCTACACCTTC
TRBJ1-2	few	TRBV9	TRBD1	CASSVGKGQDYGYTF	TGTGCCAGCAGCGTAGGTAAAGGACAGGACTATGGCTACACCTTC
TRBJ2-7	few	TRBV20-1	-	CSARGRDKEQYF	TGCAGTGCTCGCGGACGGGACAAAGAGCAGTACTTC
TRBJ2-6	many	TRBV5-1	-	CASSLSSSGANVLTF	TGCGCCAGCAGCTTGAGTAGCTCTGGGGCCAACGTCCTGACTTTC
TRBJ1-2	few	TRBV9	TRBD1	CASSAHPGTGTNNYGYTF	TGTGCCAGCAGCGCTCATCCAGGGACAGGGACCAATAACTATGGCTACACCTTC
TRBJ1-5	-	TRBV27	-	CASRLTGGNQPQHF	TGTGCCAGCAGACTAACTGGGGGGAATCAGCCCCAGCATTTT
TRBJ1-1	many	TRBV4-1	-	CASRVNTEAFF	TGCGCCAGCAGAGTTAACACTGAAGCTTTCTTT
TRBJ2-4	-	TRBV5-4	TRBD2	CASSLSPGLAGEENIQYF	TGTGCCAGCAGCTTGAGTCCGGGACTAGCGGGTGAGGAAAACATTCAGTACTTC
TRBJ2-3	-	TRBV7-2	TRBD2	CALAALDTDTQYF	TGTGCACTAGCGGCCCTCGACACAGATACGCAGTATTTT
TRBJ1-3	-	TRBV7-2	TRBD1	CASSQRQGRNAIYF	TGTGCCAGCAGCCAAAGACAGGGCAGAAACGCCATATATTTT
TRBJ2-1	many	TRBV4-3	-	CASSLRQFGTGYNEQFF	TGCGCCAGCAGCCTTAGACAATTTGGGACCGGTTACAATGAGCAGTTCTTC
TRBJ2-3	-	TRBV11-2	TRBD1	CASSHGQGATDTQYF	TGTGCCAGCAGCCACGGACAGGGGGCAACAGATACGCAGTATTTT
TRBJ2-5	few	TRBV2	-	CASGGIDGETQYF	TGTGCCAGCGGCGGGATAGACGGAGAGACCCAGTACTTC
TRBJ1-1	-	TRBV5-1	TRBD1	CASSPGQGGVNTEAFF	TGCGCCAGCAGCCCGGGACAGGGGGGAGTGAACACTGAAGCTTTCTTT
TRBJ2-3	many	TRBV24-1	-	CATSDPGDTQYF	TGTGCCACCAGCGATCCAGGAGATACGCAGTATTTT
TRBJ2-3	-	TRBV20-1	-	CGAPAETSTDTQYF	TGCGGTGCGCCAGCGGAGACCTCCACAGATACGCAGTATTTT
TRBJ2-5	-	TRBV5-1	-	CASSRQLQETQYF	TGTGCCAGCAGTAGACAACTCCAAGAGACCCAGTACTTC
TRBJ2-2	-	TRBV6-6	-	CASSPYDTGELFF	TGTGCCAGCAGTCCGTACGACACCGGGGAGCTGTTTTTT
TRBJ2-2	-	TRBV7-9	-	CASSLAFSTGELFF	TGTGCCAGCAGCTTAGCGTTTTCTACCGGGGAGCTGTTTTTT
TRBJ2-1	few	TRBV10-2	TRBD2	CASRRGLASYNEQFF	TGCGCCAGCAGACGGGGACTAGCGTCCTACAATGAGCAGTTCTTC
TRBJ2-1	-	TRBV29-1	TRBD2	CSVEDPSGRAYEQFF	TGCAGCGTTGAAGATCCTAGCGGGAGGGCGTATGAGCAGTTCTTC
TRBJ2-1	-	TRBV7-8	-	CASSWNRDNEQFF	TGTGCCAGCAGCTGGAACAGGGACAATGAGCAGTTCTTC
TRBJ1-2	-	TRBV3-1	TRBD1	CASSQEDRDYGYTF	TGTGCCAGCAGCCAAGAAGACAGGGACTATGGCTACACCTTC
TRBJ2-1	-	TRBV4-1	-	CASSQRLSGISSYNEQFF	TGCGCCAGCAGCCAAAGATTATCCGGGATTAGCTCCTACAATGAGCAGTTCTTC
TRBJ2-3	few	TRBV13	-	CASSLITDTQYF	TGTGCCAGCAGCTTGATCACAGATACGCAGTATTTT
TRBJ2-1	-	TRBV18	TRBD2	CASSPRAGGLTDEQFF	TGTGCCAGCTCACCACGGGCGGGAGGGCTTACGGATGAGCAGTTCTTC
TRBJ2-3	few	TRBV2	TRBD1	CASRRQGYPDTQYF	TGTGCCAGCAGACGACAGGGGTACCCAGATACGCAGTATTTT
TRBJ2-7	medium-sized	TRBV6-5	TRBD2	CASRGLATYEQYF	TGTGCCAGCAGAGGACTAGCAACCTACGAGCAGTACTTC
TRBJ2-6	few	TRBV27	-	CASSFLTASSGANVLTF	TGTGCCAGCAGTTTTTTGACAGCTAGCTCTGGGGCCAACGTCCTGACTTTC
TRBJ1-2	few	TRBV12-3/TRBV12-4	-	CASSAGTLSGYGYTF	TGTGCCAGCAGTGCCGGGACCCTGTCTGGCTATGGCTACACCTTC
TRBJ2-3	many	TRBV29-1	-	CSVQSSGDTQYF	TGCAGCGTTCAAAGCTCGGGGGATACGCAGTATTTT
TRBJ2-7	many	TRBV5-1	TRBD1	CASSWDRTYEQYF	TGCGCCAGCAGCTGGGACAGAACCTACGAGCAGTACTTC
TRBJ2-7	-	TRBV6-5	-	CASSPDRPTFSEQYF	TGTGCCAGCAGTCCCGACAGGCCCACTTTCTCCGAGCAGTACTTC
TRBJ2-1	few	TRBV6-5	TRBD2	CASATGLATYNEQFF	TGTGCCAGCGCGACGGGACTAGCGACCTACAATGAGCAGTTCTTC